The source of this T cell receptor beta chain is a study of blood T cell repertoires in COVID-19. The CDR3 consists of 14 residues. The germline CDR1 and CDR2 sequences are LNHDA and SQIVND (reference sequence). The V segment lost 10 bases and the J segment 3 bases; nucleotides outside the gene matches: 8. The protocol was immunoSEQ multiplex PCR, while the TCRdb copy is restricted to in-frame clones and leaves out a portion. The sample has tens of thousands of clones, approximately 87% seen once. This sequence joins TRBV19 and TRBJ2-1; 8 bases line up with TRBD1. The specimen sequenced was peripheral blood. The sequence was obtained from a human donor with acute or convalescent COVID-19. The donor label of this sample is uncertain. CDR3 coding DNA: TGTGCCATCAGTACAGGGGGAGTCTACAATGAGCAGTTCTTC. Translating gives CAISTGGVYNEQFF.